The 4 T cell receptor beta chains given below trace back to one sample, sequenced in a study of T-cell reconstitution after alpha-beta-depleted transplantation in children. TCRbeta library preparation incorporated unique molecular identifiers. One entry per CDR3 protein, called by TCRdb with MiXCR from the PCR reads. Counted here are around 480,000 distinct CDR3 sequences, approximately 32% occurring once; the ten biggest clones make up about 2.3%. The sequenced sample was PBMCs from the stem cell graft donor, obtained from the stem cell graft. These TCRs come from a human donor who donated a stem cell graft to a child with aplastic anemia.

The CDR3 reads CASSVARWGTYNEQFF. CDR3 in DNA: TGTGCCAGCAGCGTAGCCCGTTGGGGGACCTACAATGAGCAGTTCTTC. The gene calls are TRBV9 and TRBJ2-1; D possibly matches TRBD1 or TRBD2 (5 bases each). Trimming left V 0 bases short and J 2 bases short, with 12 bases between. CDR1 and CDR2 (germline): SGDLS, YYNGEE. This CDR3 spans 16 amino acids. Combining the CDR3 with reference TRBV9 and TRBJ2-1 gives the whole variable domain DSGVTQTPKHLITATGQRVTLRCSPRSGDLSVYWYQQSLDQGLQFLIQYYNGEERAKGNILERFSAQQFPDLHSELNLSSLELGDSALYFCASSVARWGTYNEQFFGPGTRLTVL.

This clonotype was seen a handful of times. This sequence joins TRBV6-5 and TRBJ2-7, with TRBD1 identical over 8 bases. Germline CDR1 is MNHEY and CDR2 is SVGAGI. The CDR3 is 14 amino acids. The V segment lost 2 bases and the J segment 11 bases; nucleotides outside the gene matches: 11. The CDR3: CASSYLDRARVEYF. Here the CDR3 DNA reads TGTGCCAGCAGTTACCTGGACAGGGCCCGAGTTGAGTACTTC.

This clonotype has more than one count but fewer than ten. This chain links TRBV20-1 with TRBJ2-4, with 10 positions matching TRBD2. Germline values: CDR1 DFQATT, CDR2 SNEGSKA (reference sequence). The junction had 13 bases not matched to a gene; V was cut back by 5 bases and J by 0 bases. The CDR3 is 18 residues long. CDR3 loop: CSAEDLLAGRLAKNIQYF. CDR3 sequence (DNA): TGCAGTGCTGAAGACCTACTAGCGGGACGTTTAGCCAAAAACATTCAGTACTTC.

This clonotype turned up a few times. The chain couples TRBV28 to TRBJ2-7, with a weak D call TRBD1 (6 bases). V lost 8 bases and J 2 bases, leaving 7 bases between the germline ends. Per the germline V gene, CDR1 is MDHEN and CDR2 is SYDVKM. This CDR3 comprises 11 residues. The CDR3 loop is CASAGAYEQYF. For the CDR3, the DNA is TGTGCCAGCGCAGGGGCCTACGAGCAGTACTTC.